This T cell receptor (beta chain) was identified in a study of radiotherapy plus CTLA-4 blockade in lung cancer. Per the germline V gene, CDR1 is SGHDT and CDR2 is YYEEEE. CDR3 size: 15 residues. Trimming left V 5 bases short and J 4 bases short, with 18 bases between. Patients in the study, people with chemo-refractory metastatic non-small-cell lung cancer, received focal radiation plus ipilimumab CTLA-4 blockade. Assay: immunoSEQ multiplex PCR; the TCRdb copy retains only in-frame clones and omits some. Of tens of thousands of clones in the sample, approximately 76% were seen once. The sequencing used peripheral blood, collected from a patient treated with radiotherapy plus ipilimumab. The chain recombines TRBV5-6 with TRBJ1-1; D is unresolved. The receptor was derived from a human donor with non-small cell lung cancer who had stable disease on radiotherapy plus ipilimumab. CDR3 in DNA: TGTGCCAGCAGGAACAGAGGGCTTGCGGGCACTGAAGCTTTCTTT. Encoded protein: CASRNRGLAGTEAFF.